The 16 T cell receptor beta chains in this list originate from one sample, sequenced in a study of blood T cells in healthy people across ages. A second about 7 to 12 cycle PCR used barcoded and J-beta primers. MiXCR, applied by TCRdb to the 5' RACE reads, yields one record per CDR3 protein. The sample comprises hundreds of thousands of distinct CDR3 sequences, 20% to 30% of which are singletons, and more than 8.5% rests with the top ten. The same sample was also studied in work on T cells of mothers and their children.

The specimen was blood. These receptors came from a boy between 10 and 17 years old in good health.

There are a few counts of this clonotype. The chain is built from TRBV12-3 or TRBV12-4 and TRBJ2-3; the D gene is possibly TRBD2 (6 bases). Trimming shortened V by 6 bases and J by 0 bases, and 19 bases separated the two germline ends. This CDR3 comprises 17 residues. CDR3 region: CASRFRDFDRSTDTQYF. The CDR3 DNA sequence: TGTGCCAGCAGGTTCCGGGACTTCGACCGTAGCACAGATACGCAGTATTTT.

This sequence joins TRBV28 and TRBJ1-4, with 7 nucleotides matching TRBD1. Germline trimming cut 7 bases from V and 6 bases from J; bases unmatched to any gene: 5. This CDR3 has 13 residues. Germline CDR1 and CDR2: MDHEN and SYDVKM. The CDR3 DNA follows: TGTGCCAGCAAAAGACAGGGAGATGAAAAACTGTTTTTT. Its protein product is CASKRQGDEKLFF.

This clonotype appeared a few times. CDR3 loop: CSARDLQGHSYEQYF. CDR3 nucleotide sequence: TGCAGTGCTAGAGATTTACAGGGGCACTCCTACGAGCAGTACTTC. The chain uses TRBV20-1 and TRBJ2-7; 7 nucleotides line up with TRBD1. CDR1 is DFQATT and CDR2 is SNEGSKA in the germline V gene (reference sequence). This CDR3 comprises 15 residues. V lost 0 bases to trimming and J lost 0 bases; unmatched junction nucleotides: 5.

Worth noting for this clonotype: No DNA is shown, since the ends of the CDR3 on it are uncertain; the CDR3 is the one TCRdb lists. The CDR3 loop is CATGREPYEQYFGPNEKLFF. This chain connects TRBV10-3 to TRBJ1-4. CDR1 and CDR2 (germline): ENHRY, SYGVKD. The CDR3 adds up to 20 amino acids, both ends counted.

This clonotype has ten or more counts. This sequence joins TRBV20-1 and TRBJ2-5; 7 bases are shared with TRBD2. The J segment lost 2 bases and the V segment lost 5 bases, leaving 11 bases of the junction unmatched. The CDR3 covers 15 residues. Germline CDR1 is DFQATT and CDR2 is SNEGSKA (reference sequence). For the CDR3, the DNA is TGCAGTGCTCACGTTCCGGGGGGAAGGCAAGAGACCCAGTACTTC. This codes for CSAHVPGGRQETQYF.

This clonotype appeared a few times. This sequence joins TRBV7-9 and TRBJ2-5; 11 nucleotides line up with TRBD2. Germline values: CDR1 SEHNR, CDR2 FQNEAQ (reference sequence). The CDR3 loop spans 17 amino acids. The trim removed 4 bases at V and 4 bases at J, leaving 11 bases unmatched. The CDR3 bases are TGTGCCAGCAGCTCCCCCCGTAGCGGGGGGGCTTCAGAGACCCAGTACTTC. Encoded protein: CASSSPRSGGASETQYF.

This clonotype was counted once. The chain recombines TRBV7-9 with TRBJ2-5, with 14 bases identical to TRBD2. The CDR3 loop spans 17 amino acids. Looked up from germline, CDR1 is SEHNR and CDR2 is FQNEAQ (reference sequence). V lost 4 bases, J lost 0 bases, and 4 bases stayed unmatched. CDR3 in amino acids: CASSSGLAGVYQETQYF. CDR3 nucleotides: TGTGCCAGCAGCTCGGGACTAGCGGGGGTGTACCAAGAGACCCAGTACTTC.

J is TRBJ2-7 and V is TRBV20-1, with 14 bases lining up with TRBD2. The CDR3 extends over 14 amino acids. Trimming cost V 3 bases and J 11 bases; bases outside gene matches: 9. Germline V CDR1 and CDR2: DFQATT, SNEGSKA (reference sequence). CDR3 nucleotides: TGCAGTGCTAGGATGACTAGCGGGGGGGCTGGAGAGTACTTC. It codes for CSARMTSGGAGEYF.

This clonotype showed up just a few times. The chain is built from TRBV6-5 and TRBJ2-5; 8 bases map to TRBD1. With the DNA end fitting TRBJ2-1 better, the J assignment may be wrong. From germline, CDR1 is MNHEY and CDR2 SVGAGI. This CDR3 comprises 15 residues. CDR3 coding DNA: TGTGCCAGCGGCACATTCGGACAGGGTGGCAATGAGCAGTTCTTC. This sequence encodes CASGTFGQGGNEQFF.

This clonotype came up a few times. V gene TRBV6-5 combines with J gene TRBJ2-6; D is unclear. The CDR3 has 15 amino acids. Trimming shortened V by 6 bases and J by 2 bases, and 11 bases separated the two germline ends. Germline CDR1 reads MNHEY; CDR2 reads SVGAGI. Written as DNA, the CDR3 is TGTGCCAGCAGAATCACTACTACTGGGGCCAACGTCCTGACTTTC. It specifies CASRITTTGANVLTF.

This clonotype was seen a handful of times. This CDR3 is CSAPGQGADTEAFF. For the CDR3, the DNA is TGCAGCGCCCCTGGACAGGGGGCGGACACTGAAGCTTTCTTT. The chain joins TRBV29-1 to TRBJ1-1; the match to TRBD1 covers 11 bases. The CDR3 contains 14 residues. J lost 3 bases, V lost 7 bases, and 7 bases had no gene match. From germline, CDR1 is SQVTM and CDR2 ANQGSEA.

A remark on this clonotype: Given the absence of the conserved phenylalanine or tryptophan at the CDR3 end, a read error is likely. CDR3 residues: CASSAHDARAQYS. DNA for the CDR3: TGTGCCAGCAGTGCCCACGACGCTCGAGCGCAGTATTCT. V usage is TRBV2 and J usage is TRBJ2-3, with D unresolved. This CDR3 has 13 residues. Germline values: CDR1 SNHLY, CDR2 FYNNEI. Trimming removed 4 bases from V and 10 bases from J, with 15 bases in between.

This clonotype was recorded once. A much larger clone differs by one base, so this may be a read error. The chain uses TRBV6-5 and TRBJ1-4; 7 positions match TRBD1. The ends lost 5 bases at V and 5 bases at J; junction bases unmatched: 5. The CDR3 length is 14 residues. CDR1 is MNHEY, CDR2 SVGAGI, per germline. The CDR3 region has the DNA TGTGCCAGCAGTCACAGGGGTCCCAATGAAAAACTGTTTTTT. Residues: CASSHRGPNEKLFF.

This clonotype occurred a few times. This chain connects TRBV7-2 to TRBJ1-1; TRBD1 might be the D (6 bases). The V gene's germline CDR1 is SGHTA and CDR2 FQGNSA. The CDR3 length is 14 residues. Trimming removed 8 bases at V and 3 bases at J, with 16 bases between. DNA for the CDR3: TGTGCCAGCTCGTGGGGGGCTCAGGACACTGAAGCTTTCTTT. Encoded protein: CASSWGAQDTEAFF.

CDR3 nucleotides: TGTGCCAGCAGCTCGGAGGGCGGGAGGAACACAGATACGCAGTATTTT. Encoded protein: CASSSEGGRNTDTQYF. V and J are TRBV7-8 and TRBJ2-3; TRBD2 aligns across 8 bases. Germline values: CDR1 SGHVS, CDR2 FQNEAQ. J gave up 2 bases and V 4 bases, and 8 bases lay outside the gene matches. The CDR3 has 16 amino acids.

The chain couples TRBV29-1 to TRBJ2-5; D is possibly TRBD2 (5 bases). The DNA end is a closer match to TRBJ2-1, so the J assignment may be wrong. Germline CDR1 is SQVTM and CDR2 is ANQGSEA. The CDR3 covers 14 residues. CDR3 loop: CSVVILEGRSEQFF. The CDR3 nucleotides are TGCAGCGTTGTCATTCTCGAGGGTAGGAGTGAGCAGTTCTTC.